This T cell receptor beta chain was identified during a study of blood T cell repertoires in COVID-19. The germline V gene encodes CDR1 KGHSH and CDR2 LQKENI. The V gene lost 2 bases and the J gene lost 0 bases, with 12 bases spanning the gap. This CDR3 spans 16 amino acids. Only in-frame clones appear in the TCRdb table, and some are missing; sequencing was by immunoSEQ multiplex PCR. Here the sample spans fewer than 200,000 clones, 70% to 90% being singletons. Sequenced material: peripheral blood. The clonotype was recovered from a man aged 60-69 years who had recovered from COVID-19. The V gene is TRBV18, the J gene TRBJ2-3; D is perhaps TRBD2 (6 bases). The CDR3 DNA sequence: TGTGCCAGCTCACCAATAGTAGCGGCTAGCACAGATACGCAGTATTTT. Translated: CASSPIVAASTDTQYF.